Listed below are T cell receptor beta chains from one sample, sequenced in a study of blood T cell repertoires in COVID-19. Using immunoSEQ multiplex PCR, the repertoire was profiled, and TCRdb retains in-frame clones only, with some absent. The sample holds about 210,000 clones; about nine tenths are singletons and the top ten take over 1%. Material for sequencing was PBMCs or T cells enriched from blood (not recorded which). These receptors all stem from a man younger than 45 who had recovered from COVID-19. Both conserved end residues are part of each CDR3. A D gene is named only where the DNA matches it firmly. Size tells how often a clone was seen (once, few, many) or the class of an expanded clone, and some rows leave it out.

TRBD1 | TRBJ2-7 | . | TRBV6-5 | TGTGCCAGCTCTCCTACCGGGACAGGCTACGAGCAGTACTTC | CASSPTGTGYEQYF
. | TRBJ1-5 | . | TRBV6-2/TRBV6-3 | TGTGCCAGCAGTTGGGGGGGGAGCAATCAGCCCCAGCATTTT | CASSWGGSNQPQHF
. | TRBJ1-5 | . | TRBV12-3/TRBV12-4 | TGTGCCAGCAGTTCAGGGTTGGGTCAGCCCCAGCATTTT | CASSSGLGQPQHF
. | TRBJ1-5 | . | TRBV7-2 | TGTGCCAGCAGCAATTCTGGGGGCCGCAATCAGCCCCAGCATTTT | CASSNSGGRNQPQHF
TRBD1 | TRBJ1-1 | . | TRBV6-5 | TGTGCCAGCACCCCCAGGGGGAGGACTGAAGCTTTCTTT | CASTPRGRTEAFF
. | TRBJ2-3 | . | TRBV10-2 | TGCGCCAGCATGCAGCGGCGCACAGATACGCAGTATTTT | CASMQRRTDTQYF
TRBD2 | TRBJ2-7 | . | TRBV5-1 | TGCGCCAGCAGCTTCGGGACTAGCTACGAGCAGTACTTC | CASSFGTSYEQYF
. | TRBJ2-7 | once | TRBV9 | TGTGCCAGCAGCCCGGAGGACGGCTCCCGAGCTTCCTACGAGCAGTACTTC | CASSPEDGSRASYEQYF
TRBD1 | TRBJ1-6 | . | TRBV5-1 | TGCGCCAGCAGCGCCGGACAGGGGACTCATTCACCCCTCCACTTT | CASSAGQGTHSPLHF
. | TRBJ2-3 | once | TRBV5-4 | TGTGCCAGCAGCTTCAAGAGCGCTACTCGGGATACGCAGTATTTT | CASSFKSATRDTQYF
TRBD2 | TRBJ2-1 | . | TRBV30 | TGTGCCTGCAAACCGGGACTAGGAGCCAATGAGCAGTTCTTC | CACKPGLGANEQFF
TRBD1 | TRBJ1-1 | . | TRBV2 | TGTGCCAGCAGTGACCAGGGGGAGGCTGAAGCTTTCTTT | CASSDQGEAEAFF
TRBD1 | TRBJ2-6 | . | TRBV24-1 | TGTGCCACCAGTGATTCGCGGGACAGGGACTCTGGGGCCAACGTCCTGACTTTC | CATSDSRDRDSGANVLTF
TRBD1 | TRBJ2-2 | . | TRBV19 | TGTGCCAGTAGACCACCGACAGGGGCCGGGGAGCTGTTTTTT | CASRPPTGAGELFF
. | TRBJ2-7 | once | TRBV5-1 | TGCGCCAGCAGCACGAACAGGGACCGCTCCTACGAGCAGTACTTC | CASSTNRDRSYEQYF
TRBD1 | TRBJ2-2 | . | TRBV4-2 | TGTGCCAGCAGCCCCCGGACAGGGGGCGCGTCCGGGGAGCTGTTTTTT | CASSPRTGGASGELFF
TRBD1 | TRBJ1-4 | . | TRBV7-9 | TGTGCCAGCAGCTTAACAGGGGGCGCAACTAATGAAAAACTGTTTTTT | CASSLTGGATNEKLFF
TRBD1 | TRBJ1-2 | . | TRBV15 | TGTGCCACCAGCACCGGGACAGGGAATCACTATGGCTACACCTTC | CATSTGTGNHYGYTF
. | TRBJ1-1 | . | TRBV13 | TGTGCCAGCAGCTTAGGGGGCCAGATTTTCACTGAAGCTTTCTTT | CASSLGGQIFTEAFF
TRBD1 | TRBJ1-5 | once | TRBV2 | TGTGCCAGCAGTGATTTTGGCCTCAGGGGGTCAAATCAGCCCCAGCATTTT | CASSDFGLRGSNQPQHF
TRBD2 | TRBJ2-2 | . | TRBV19 | TGTGCCAGTAGTATAGGGGGACTAGCGGGGGAGCTGTTTTTT | CASSIGGLAGELFF
. | TRBJ2-1 | . | TRBV9 | TGTGCCAGCAGCTCGAGGGAGGCCCATGAGCAGTTCTTC | CASSSREAHEQFF
. | TRBJ1-1 | . | TRBV4-2 | TGTGCCAGCAGCCAAGATCCCTTAACTCTAGGAGCTTTCTTT | CASSQDPLTLGAFF
. | TRBJ1-2 | . | TRBV6-5 | TGTGCCAGCAGCCCGACGGGTAATGGCTACACCTTC | CASSPTGNGYTF
. | TRBJ1-5 | . | TRBV27 | TGTGCCAGCAGAGTGTACGGGGGGCGGTCAGAGCCCCAGCATTTT | CASRVYGGRSEPQHF